These 10 T cell receptor beta chains share one sample of origin, sequenced in a study of response to subunit inactivated influenza vaccine. MiXCR, applied by TCRdb to the RT-PCR reads, yields one record per CDR3 protein. Among roughly 460,000 distinct CDR3 sequences listed, 9.5% to 12% were seen once. Source: PBMCs from blood, taken more than 35 days after vaccination. The receptors originated from a man aged 45-65 years who received an inactivated influenza vaccine.

This clonotype came up many times. The chain is built from TRBV5-1 and TRBJ2-3; TRBD2 is a possible D gene (6 bases). The ends were cut back, 0 bases at V and 4 bases at J, with 12 bases in the middle. This CDR3 region has 15 residues. Germline V gene lookup returns CDR1 SGHRS and CDR2 YFSETQ. The CDR3 loop reads CASSLERGGADTQYF. CDR3 DNA: TGCGCCAGCAGCTTGGAGAGGGGAGGAGCAGATACGCAGTATTTT. Drawing the rest from reference TRBV5-1 and TRBJ2-3, the complete variable domain is KAGVTQTPRYLIKTRGQQVTLSCSPISGHRSVSWYQQTPGQGLQFLFEYFSETQRNKGNFPGRFSGRQFSNSRSEMNVSTLELGDSALYLCASSLERGGADTQYFGPGTRLTVL.

This clonotype was observed at least ten times. V usage is TRBV27 and J usage is TRBJ1-1; no reliable D call. The germline CDR1 and CDR2 sequences are MNHEY and SMNVEV (reference sequence). The V end lost 5 bases, the J end lost 1 base, and 14 bases lay between the germline ends. The CDR3 totals 15 residues. The CDR3 DNA sequence: TGTGCCAGCAGTCCCACGAGTTGGACGAACACTGAAGCTTTCTTT. This translates into CASSPTSWTNTEAFF.

The genes are TRBV7-3 and TRBJ2-2; 10 positions match TRBD2. The CDR3 loop spans 16 amino acids. The junction had 5 bases not matched to a gene; V was cut back by 4 bases and J by 3 bases. From germline, CDR1 is SGHTA and CDR2 FQGTGA. This CDR3 is CASSYSSGSYTGELFF. The CDR3 nucleotides read TGTGCCAGCAGCTATTCTAGCGGGAGTTACACCGGGGAGCTGTTTTTT.

J is TRBJ2-6 and V is TRBV19; 7 bases match TRBD2. CDR1 is LNHDA and CDR2 is SQIVND in the germline V gene (reference sequence). The ends lost 5 bases at V and 0 bases at J; junction bases unmatched: 10. The CDR3 is 18 amino acids. CDR3: CASSPLGGSSSGANVLTF. The CDR3 DNA sequence: TGTGCCAGTAGTCCCTTGGGAGGGTCTAGCTCTGGGGCCAACGTCCTGACTTTC.

This clonotype was seen many times. The V gene is TRBV20-1, the J gene TRBJ2-2; D not certain. Germline CDR1 DFQATT, CDR2 SNEGSKA (reference sequence). The ends were cut back, 0 bases at V and 6 bases at J, with 8 bases in the middle. The CDR3 spans 13 residues. The CDR3 spells CSARDHHAGELFF. CDR3 DNA: TGCAGTGCTAGAGACCACCACGCCGGGGAGCTGTTTTTT.

There are a few counts of this clonotype. This chain connects TRBV9 to TRBJ1-1; D gene ambiguous. The germline V gene has CDR1 SGDLS and CDR2 YYNGEE. CDR3 size: 12 residues. Trimming shortened V by 0 bases and J by 8 bases, and 8 bases separated the two germline ends. The CDR3 sequence is CASSVAGREAFF. The CDR3 nucleotides read TGTGCCAGCAGCGTAGCCGGCAGAGAAGCTTTCTTT. Based on the CDR3 plus reference TRBV9 and TRBJ1-1, the full variable domain is DSGVTQTPKHLITATGQRVTLRCSPRSGDLSVYWYQQSLDQGLQFLIQYYNGEERAKGNILERFSAQQFPDLHSELNLSSLELGDSALYFCASSVAGREAFFGQGTRLTVV.

This clonotype was seen ten or more times. The chain combines TRBV5-1 with TRBJ1-1; no firm D call. There are 14 residues in the CDR3. The germline V and J ends were trimmed by 7 bases and 0 bases, with 13 bases remaining between them. The germline V gene encodes CDR1 SGHRS and CDR2 YFSETQ. CDR3 in DNA: TGCGCCAGCGGGGAGGAAGACATGAACACTGAAGCTTTCTTT. Translation gives CASGEEDMNTEAFF.

This clonotype was seen a handful of times. This rearrangement joins TRBV6-4 to TRBJ2-1, with 7 nucleotides matching TRBD1. CDR3 length: 15 amino acids. Germline V gene data show CDR1 as MRHNA and CDR2 as SNTAGT. V was pared by 6 bases and J by 5 bases, with 10 bases of the junction left unmatched. The chain's CDR3 is CASSTRGLADNEQFF. DNA for the CDR3: TGTGCCAGCAGCACAAGGGGGCTAGCCGACAATGAGCAGTTCTTC.

This clonotype has at least ten counts. This rearrangement joins TRBV10-3 to TRBJ2-5; 11 positions match TRBD2. Trimming removed 1 base from V and 2 bases from J; junction bases left unmatched: 3. This CDR3 comprises 16 residues. The germline V gene encodes CDR1 ENHRY and CDR2 SYGVKD. The DNA of the CDR3 is TGTGCCATCAGTGAGTTATGGACTAGCGGGCAAGAGACCCAGTACTTC. Amino acid sequence: CAISELWTSGQETQYF.

This clonotype was counted a few times. The genes are TRBV2 and TRBJ2-3; D ambiguous. The CDR3 runs 14 residues. In germline, CDR1 is SNHLY, CDR2 FYNNEI. V lost 2 bases and J lost 2, with 8 bases in between. CDR3 in amino acids: CASSELSYTDTQYF. The DNA for the CDR3 is TGTGCCAGCAGTGAACTGAGCTACACAGATACGCAGTATTTT.